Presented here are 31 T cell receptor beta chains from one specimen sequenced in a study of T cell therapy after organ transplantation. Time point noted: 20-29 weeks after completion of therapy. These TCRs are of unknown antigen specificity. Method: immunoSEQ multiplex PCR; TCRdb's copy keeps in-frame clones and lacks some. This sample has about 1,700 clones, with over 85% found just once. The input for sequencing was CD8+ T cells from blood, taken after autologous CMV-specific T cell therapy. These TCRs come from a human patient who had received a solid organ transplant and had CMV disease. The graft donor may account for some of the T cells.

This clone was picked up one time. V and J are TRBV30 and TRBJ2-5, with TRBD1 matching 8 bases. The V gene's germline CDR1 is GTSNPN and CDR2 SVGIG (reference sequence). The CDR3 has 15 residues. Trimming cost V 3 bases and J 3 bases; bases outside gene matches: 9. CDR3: CAWSEGTGPKETQYF. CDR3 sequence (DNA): TGTGCCTGGAGCGAGGGGACAGGACCTAAAGAGACCCAGTACTTC.

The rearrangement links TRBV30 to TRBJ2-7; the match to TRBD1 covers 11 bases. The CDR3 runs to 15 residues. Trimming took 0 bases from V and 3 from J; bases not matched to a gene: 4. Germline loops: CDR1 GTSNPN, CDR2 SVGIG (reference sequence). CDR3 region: CAWSVGTGGIYEQYF. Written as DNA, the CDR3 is TGTGCCTGGAGTGTAGGGACAGGGGGGATCTACGAGCAGTACTTC.

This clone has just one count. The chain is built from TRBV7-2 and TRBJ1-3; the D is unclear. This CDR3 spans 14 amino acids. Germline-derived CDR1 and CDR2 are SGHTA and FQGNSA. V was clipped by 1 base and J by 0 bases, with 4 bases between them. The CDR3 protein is CASSLGGSGNTIYF. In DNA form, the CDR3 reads TGTGCCAGCAGCTTAGGGGGCTCTGGAAACACCATATATTTT.

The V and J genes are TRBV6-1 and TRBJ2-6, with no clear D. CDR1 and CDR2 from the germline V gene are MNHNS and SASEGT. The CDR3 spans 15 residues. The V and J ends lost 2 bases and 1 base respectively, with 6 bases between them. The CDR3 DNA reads TGTGCCAGCAGTGAATTAGGGTCTGGGGCCAACGTCCTGACTTTC. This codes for CASSELGSGANVLTF.

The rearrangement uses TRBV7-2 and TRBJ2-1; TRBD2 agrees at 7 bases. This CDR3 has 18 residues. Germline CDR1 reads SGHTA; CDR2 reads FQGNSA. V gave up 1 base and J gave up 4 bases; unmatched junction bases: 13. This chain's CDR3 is CASSLGRGWTEIYNEQFF. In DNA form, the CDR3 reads TGTGCCAGCAGCTTAGGGCGGGGGTGGACTGAAATTTACAATGAGCAGTTCTTC. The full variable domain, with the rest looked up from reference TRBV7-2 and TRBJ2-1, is GAGVSQSPSNKVTEKGKDVELRCDPISGHTALYWYRQSLGQGLEFLIYFQGNSAPDKSGLPSDRFSAERTGGSVSTLTIQRTQQEDSAVYLCASSLGRGWTEIYNEQFFGPGTRLTVL.

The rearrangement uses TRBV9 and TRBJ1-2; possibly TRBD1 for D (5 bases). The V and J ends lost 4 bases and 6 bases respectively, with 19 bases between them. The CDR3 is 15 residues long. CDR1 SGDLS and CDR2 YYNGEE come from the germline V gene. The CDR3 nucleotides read TGTGCCAGCAGCCCCGGCTGGGCAGGGACGAATGGCTACACCTTC. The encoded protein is CASSPGWAGTNGYTF. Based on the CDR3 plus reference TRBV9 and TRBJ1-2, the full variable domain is DSGVTQTPKHLITATGQRVTLRCSPRSGDLSVYWYQQSLDQGLQFLIQYYNGEERAKGNILERFSAQQFPDLHSELNLSSLELGDSALYFCASSPGWAGTNGYTFGSGTRLTVV.

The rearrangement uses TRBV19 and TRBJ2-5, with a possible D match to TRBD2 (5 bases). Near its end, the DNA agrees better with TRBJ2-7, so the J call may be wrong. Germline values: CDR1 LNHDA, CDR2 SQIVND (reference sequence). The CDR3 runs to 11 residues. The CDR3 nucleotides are TGTGCCAGTAGTATCGGGAACGAGCAGTACTTC. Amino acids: CASSIGNEQYF.

Here the CDR3 reads CAISGTDSSYEQYF. The CDR3 DNA follows: TGTGCCATCAGTGGGACAGATAGCTCCTACGAGCAGTACTTC. The gene calls are TRBV10-3 and TRBJ2-5, with D possibly TRBD1 on 6 matching bases. The DNA matches TRBJ2-7 better at its end, which makes the J call doubtful. The V gene's germline CDR1 is ENHRY and CDR2 SYGVKD. The CDR3 runs to 14 residues.

This CDR3 reads CASSLGGLPYNEQFF. DNA for the CDR3: TGTGCCAGCAGCCTAGGAGGTCTCCCCTACAATGAGCAGTTCTTC. The rearrangement uses TRBV7-9 and TRBJ2-1; D perhaps matches TRBD2 (5 bases). Germline V gene data show CDR1 as SEHNR and CDR2 as FQNEAQ (reference sequence). Deletions cut 5 bases from V and 2 bases from J, with 13 bases between. This CDR3 has 15 amino acids.

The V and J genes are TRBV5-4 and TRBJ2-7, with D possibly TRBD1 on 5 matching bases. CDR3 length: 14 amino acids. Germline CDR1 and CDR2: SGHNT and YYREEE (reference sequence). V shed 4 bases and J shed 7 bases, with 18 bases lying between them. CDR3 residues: CASSPRGYDLEQYF. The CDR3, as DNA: TGTGCCAGCAGCCCTAGGGGATACGACTTGGAGCAGTACTTC.

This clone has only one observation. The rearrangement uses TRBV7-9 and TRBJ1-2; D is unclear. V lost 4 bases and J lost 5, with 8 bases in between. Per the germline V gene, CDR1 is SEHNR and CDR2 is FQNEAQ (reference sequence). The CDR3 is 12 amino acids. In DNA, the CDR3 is TGTGCCAGCAGCTCCCCCGATTATGGCTACACCTTC. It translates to CASSSPDYGYTF.

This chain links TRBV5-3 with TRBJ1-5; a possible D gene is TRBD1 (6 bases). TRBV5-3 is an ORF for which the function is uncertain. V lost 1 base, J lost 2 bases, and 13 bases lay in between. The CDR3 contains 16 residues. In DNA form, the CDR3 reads TGTGCCAGAAGCTTGAGGGGGTTAAGGGGCAATCAGCCCCAGCATTTT. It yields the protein CARSLRGLRGNQPQHF.

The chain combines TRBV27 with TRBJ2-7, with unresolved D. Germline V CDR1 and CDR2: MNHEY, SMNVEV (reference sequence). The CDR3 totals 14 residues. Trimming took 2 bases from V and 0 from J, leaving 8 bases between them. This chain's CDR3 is CASSLDGSSYEQYF. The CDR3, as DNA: TGTGCCAGCAGTTTAGACGGTAGCTCCTACGAGCAGTACTTC.

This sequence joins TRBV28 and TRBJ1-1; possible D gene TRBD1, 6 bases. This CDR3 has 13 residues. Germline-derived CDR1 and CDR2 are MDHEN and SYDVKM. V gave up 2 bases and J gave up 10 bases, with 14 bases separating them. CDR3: CASSLGGGAGAFF. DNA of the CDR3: TGTGCCAGCAGTTTAGGGGGGGGCGCGGGAGCTTTCTTT.

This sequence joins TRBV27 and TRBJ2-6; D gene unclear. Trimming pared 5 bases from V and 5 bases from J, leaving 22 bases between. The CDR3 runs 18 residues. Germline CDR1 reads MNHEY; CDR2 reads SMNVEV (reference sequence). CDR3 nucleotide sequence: TGTGCCAGCAGTCGTATTGGCTGGCTACAAAGTCGGGCCAACGTCCTGACTTTC. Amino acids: CASSRIGWLQSRANVLTF.

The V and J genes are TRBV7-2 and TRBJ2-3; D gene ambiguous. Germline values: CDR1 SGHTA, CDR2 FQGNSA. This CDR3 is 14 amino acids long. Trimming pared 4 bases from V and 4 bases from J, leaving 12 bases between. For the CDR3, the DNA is TGTGCCAGCAGCTCTCCGGGCGGACCAGATACGCAGTATTTT. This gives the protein CASSSPGGPDTQYF.

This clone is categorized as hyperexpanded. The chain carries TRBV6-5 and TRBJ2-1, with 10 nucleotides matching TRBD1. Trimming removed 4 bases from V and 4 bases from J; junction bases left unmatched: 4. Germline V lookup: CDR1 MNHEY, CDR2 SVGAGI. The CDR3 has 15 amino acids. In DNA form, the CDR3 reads TGTGCCAGCAGTTTAAGGACAGGGGGTTACAATGAGCAGTTCTTC. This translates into CASSLRTGGYNEQFF.

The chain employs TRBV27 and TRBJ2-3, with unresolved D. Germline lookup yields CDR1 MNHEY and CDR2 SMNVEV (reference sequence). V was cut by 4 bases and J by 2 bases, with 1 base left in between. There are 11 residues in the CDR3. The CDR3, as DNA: TGTGCCAGCAGTTCCACAGATACGCAGTATTTT. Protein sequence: CASSSTDTQYF.

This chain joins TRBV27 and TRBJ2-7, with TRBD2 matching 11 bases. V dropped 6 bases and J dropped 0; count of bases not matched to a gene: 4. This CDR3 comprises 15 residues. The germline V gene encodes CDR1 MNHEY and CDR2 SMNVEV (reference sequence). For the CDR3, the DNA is TGTGCCAGCAGCCCGGGACTAGCGGCCTCCTACGAGCAGTACTTC. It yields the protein CASSPGLAASYEQYF.

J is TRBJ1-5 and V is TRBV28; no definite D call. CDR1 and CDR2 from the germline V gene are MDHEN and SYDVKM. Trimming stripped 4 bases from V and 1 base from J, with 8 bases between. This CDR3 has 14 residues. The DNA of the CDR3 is TGTGCCAGCAGTTACAGCTGGAGCAATCAGCCCCAGCATTTT. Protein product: CASSYSWSNQPQHF.

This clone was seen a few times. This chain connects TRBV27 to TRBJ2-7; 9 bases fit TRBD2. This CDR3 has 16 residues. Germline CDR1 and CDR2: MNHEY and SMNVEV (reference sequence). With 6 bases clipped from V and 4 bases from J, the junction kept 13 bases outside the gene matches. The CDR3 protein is CASSLNIAGEGYEQYF. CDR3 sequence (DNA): TGTGCCAGCAGCCTTAACATAGCGGGAGAAGGGTACGAGCAGTACTTC.

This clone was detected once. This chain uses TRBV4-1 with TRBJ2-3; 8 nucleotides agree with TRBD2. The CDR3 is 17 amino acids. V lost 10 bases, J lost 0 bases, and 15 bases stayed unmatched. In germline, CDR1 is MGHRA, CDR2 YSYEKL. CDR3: CATQGSRGEGSTDTQYF. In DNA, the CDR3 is TGCGCCACCCAGGGGTCGCGGGGGGAGGGGAGCACAGATACGCAGTATTTT.

The CDR3 loop is CASSLFVQNTEAFF. The CDR3 DNA reads TGTGCCAGCAGTTTGTTTGTCCAGAACACTGAAGCTTTCTTT. The V gene is TRBV28, the J gene TRBJ1-1; no reliable D call. Germline CDR1 reads MDHEN; CDR2 reads SYDVKM. Trimming removed 3 bases at V and 1 base at J, with 9 bases between. The CDR3 spans 14 residues. The full variable domain, its missing parts supplied by reference TRBV28 and TRBJ1-1, is DVKVTQSSRYLVKRTGEKVFLECVQDMDHENMFWYRQDPGLGLRLIYFSYDVKMKEKGDIPEGYSVSREKKERFSLILESASTNQTSMYLCASSLFVQNTEAFFGQGTRLTVV.

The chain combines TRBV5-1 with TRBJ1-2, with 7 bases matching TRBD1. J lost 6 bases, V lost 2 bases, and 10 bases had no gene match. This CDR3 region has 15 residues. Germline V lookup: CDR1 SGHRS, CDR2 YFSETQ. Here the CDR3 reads CASSFYPTGPDGYTF. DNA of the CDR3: TGCGCCAGCAGCTTCTATCCGACAGGGCCAGATGGCTACACCTTC.

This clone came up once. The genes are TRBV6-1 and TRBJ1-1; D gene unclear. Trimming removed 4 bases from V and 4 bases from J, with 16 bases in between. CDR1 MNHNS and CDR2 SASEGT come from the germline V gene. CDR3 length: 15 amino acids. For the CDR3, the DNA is TGTGCCAGCAGTGTTGGGAGGCTAGGGAGCACTGAAGCTTTCTTT. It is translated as CASSVGRLGSTEAFF.

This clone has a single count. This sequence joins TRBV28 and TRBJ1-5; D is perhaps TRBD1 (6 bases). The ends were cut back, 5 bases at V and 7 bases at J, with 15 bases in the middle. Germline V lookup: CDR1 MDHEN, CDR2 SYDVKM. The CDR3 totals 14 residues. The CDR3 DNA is TGTGCCAGCAGTCTACAGGGCCCCAGGCAGCCCCAGCATTTT. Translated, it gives CASSLQGPRQPQHF.

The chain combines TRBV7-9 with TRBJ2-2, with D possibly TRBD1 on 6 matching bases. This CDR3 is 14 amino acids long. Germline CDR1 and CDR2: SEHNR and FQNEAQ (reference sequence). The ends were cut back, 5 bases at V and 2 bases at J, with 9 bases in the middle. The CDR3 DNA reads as TGTGCCAGCAGCCCCAGGGGAAACACCGGGGAGCTGTTTTTT. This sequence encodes CASSPRGNTGELFF. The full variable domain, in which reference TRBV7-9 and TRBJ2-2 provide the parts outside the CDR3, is DTGVSQNPRHKITKRGQNVTFRCDPISEHNRLYWYRQTLGQGPEFLTYFQNEAQLEKSRLLSDRFSAERPKGSFSTLEIQRTEQGDSAMYLCASSPRGNTGELFFGEGSRLTVL.

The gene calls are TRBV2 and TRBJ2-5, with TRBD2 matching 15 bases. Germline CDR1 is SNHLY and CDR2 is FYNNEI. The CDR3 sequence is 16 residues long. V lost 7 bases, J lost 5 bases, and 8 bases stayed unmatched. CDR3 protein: CASKGLAGGAGETQYF. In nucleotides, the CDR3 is TGTGCCAGCAAAGGACTAGCGGGAGGGGCGGGGGAGACCCAGTACTTC.

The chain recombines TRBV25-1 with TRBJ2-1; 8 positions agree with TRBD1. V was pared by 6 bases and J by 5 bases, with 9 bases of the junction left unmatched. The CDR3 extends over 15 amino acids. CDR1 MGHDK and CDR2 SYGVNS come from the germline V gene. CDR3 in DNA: TGTGCCAGCAGCCTAACCGTGACAGGGGACAATGAGCAGTTCTTC. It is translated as CASSLTVTGDNEQFF. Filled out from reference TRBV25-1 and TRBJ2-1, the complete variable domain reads EADIYQTPRYLVIGTGKKITLECSQTMGHDKMYWYQQDPGMELHLIHYSYGVNSTEKGDLSSESTVSRIRTEHFPLTLESARPSHTSQYLCASSLTVTGDNEQFFGPGTRLTVL.

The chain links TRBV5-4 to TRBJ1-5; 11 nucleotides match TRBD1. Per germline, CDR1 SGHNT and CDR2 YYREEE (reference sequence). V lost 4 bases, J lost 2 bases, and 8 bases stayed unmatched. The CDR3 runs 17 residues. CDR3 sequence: CASSPGDRGKGNQPQHF. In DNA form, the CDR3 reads TGTGCCAGCAGCCCCGGGGACAGGGGGAAAGGCAATCAGCCCCAGCATTTT.

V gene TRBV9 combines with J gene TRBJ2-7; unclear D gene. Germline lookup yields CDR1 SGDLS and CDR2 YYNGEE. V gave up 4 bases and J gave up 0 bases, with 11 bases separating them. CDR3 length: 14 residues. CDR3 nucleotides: TGTGCCAGCAGCCCTACAGATACCTCCTACGAGCAGTACTTC. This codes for CASSPTDTSYEQYF.